Listed here are 24 T cell receptor beta chains from one sample, sequenced in a study of blood T cell repertoires in COVID-19. Profiled with immunoSEQ multiplex PCR; TCRdb holds only in-frame clones, not every one. The sample records around 80,000 clones, roughly 82% being singletons. The sequenced material came from peripheral blood. These receptors originate from an elderly man with acute or convalescent COVID-19.

This chain links TRBV19 with TRBJ1-4; the D gene is possibly TRBD1 (6 bases). V lost 9 bases, J lost 0 bases, and 14 bases lay in between. In germline, CDR1 is LNHDA, CDR2 SQIVND (reference sequence). This CDR3 is 15 amino acids long. CDR3 loop: CASRNWGPTNEKLFF. As DNA, the CDR3 is TGTGCCAGCCGAAATTGGGGGCCAACTAATGAAAAACTGTTTTTT.

The V gene is TRBV6-5, the J gene TRBJ2-1; possibly TRBD2 for D (7 bases). Germline CDR1 MNHEY, CDR2 SVGAGI. The V and J ends lost 7 bases and 10 bases respectively, with 17 bases between them. The CDR3 is 13 amino acids. In DNA form, the CDR3 reads TGTGCCAGCAAGTCGGGGGGCGGATGGGAGCAGTTCTTC. This gives the protein CASKSGGGWEQFF.

CDR3 bases: TGTGCCAGCTCCAGAGGGAGCTCTGGGGCCAACGTCCTGACTTTC. Protein product: CASSRGSSGANVLTF. The chain carries TRBV18 and TRBJ2-6, with a tentative D call TRBD2 (5 bases). The CDR3 extends over 15 amino acids. V lost 6 bases, J lost 0 bases, and 9 bases lay in between. In germline, CDR1 is KGHSH, CDR2 LQKENI.

The J gene is TRBJ1-2, the V gene TRBV7-9; no clear D. Germline CDR1 and CDR2: SEHNR and FQNEAQ (reference sequence). V was pared by 4 bases and J by 1 base, with 4 bases between. The CDR3 loop spans 12 amino acids. The CDR3, as DNA: TGTGCCAGCAGCTCCAATAACTATGGCTACACCTTC. Its protein product is CASSSNNYGYTF. The entire variable domain, with the rest obtained from reference TRBV7-9 and TRBJ1-2, is as follows: DTGVSQNPRHKITKRGQNVTFRCDPISEHNRLYWYRQTLGQGPEFLTYFQNEAQLEKSRLLSDRFSAERPKGSFSTLEIQRTEQGDSAMYLCASSSNNYGYTFGSGTRLTVV.

The genes are TRBV15 and TRBJ1-3; D uncertain. This CDR3 has 15 amino acids. CDR1 LNHNV and CDR2 YYDKDF come from the germline V gene (reference sequence). Trimming shortened V by 0 bases and J by 0 bases, and 6 bases separated the two germline ends. The CDR3, as DNA: TGTGCCACCAGCAGAGATAGATACTCTGGAAACACCATATATTTT. Its translation: CATSRDRYSGNTIYF.

The chain combines TRBV30 with TRBJ2-2; 8 positions agree with TRBD1. This CDR3 has 15 amino acids. Trimming took 0 bases from V and 3 from J; bases not matched to a gene: 3. Germline CDR1 is GTSNPN and CDR2 is SVGIG (reference sequence). In DNA, the CDR3 is TGTGCCTGGAGTGTACGACAGGGGTACACCGGGGAGCTGTTTTTT. Translation: CAWSVRQGYTGELFF.

The rearrangement joins TRBV7-3 to TRBJ2-1; 12 nucleotides agree with TRBD2. V lost 2 bases to trimming and J lost 9 bases; unmatched junction nucleotides: 5. There are 15 residues in the CDR3. The germline V gene has CDR1 SGHTA and CDR2 FQGTGA. In DNA, the CDR3 is TGTGCCAGCAGCTTAGCTAGCGGGGGGGCCTCTGAGCAGTTCTTC. Its translation is CASSLASGGASEQFF.

Only one count was recorded for this clone. The chain combines TRBV3-1 (or the pseudogene TRBV3-2) with TRBJ2-3; D ambiguous. Trimming left V 3 bases short and J 2 bases short, with 3 bases between. The CDR3 spans 12 residues. CDR1 and CDR2 (germline): LGHDT, YNNKEL (reference sequence). CDR3 amino acids: CASSHITDTQYF. CDR3 DNA: TGTGCCAGCAGCCACATCACAGATACGCAGTATTTT.

This chain joins TRBV12-3 or TRBV12-4 and TRBJ1-2, with D possibly TRBD1 on 5 matching bases. The CDR3 runs to 13 residues. The germline V and J ends were trimmed by 6 bases and 7 bases, with 15 bases remaining between them. As DNA, the CDR3 is TGTGCCAGCAGCCGGGGGGAGGGATCTGGCTACACCTTC. It translates to CASSRGEGSGYTF.

This clone is a singleton in its sample. This chain links TRBV3-1 (or the pseudogene TRBV3-2) with TRBJ2-2; D unclear. From germline, CDR1 is LGHDT and CDR2 YNNKEL (reference sequence). CDR3 length: 16 residues. The V gene lost 1 base and the J gene lost 1 base, with 10 bases spanning the gap. CDR3 DNA: TGTGCCAGCAGCCAAGGAGAATTGAGGAACACCGGGGAGCTGTTTTTT. Its translation is CASSQGELRNTGELFF.

This clone occurred once. The V and J genes are TRBV2 and TRBJ1-4, with TRBD1 matching 9 bases. J gave up 3 bases and V 10 bases, and 6 bases lay outside the gene matches. Germline V gene data show CDR1 as SNHLY and CDR2 as FYNNEI. There are 14 residues in the CDR3. For the CDR3, the DNA is TGTGCCACCCTACAGGGGGCTGCTAATGAAAAACTGTTTTTT. This gives the protein CATLQGAANEKLFF.

The chain links TRBV2 to TRBJ1-1; no definite D call. Germline V gene lookup returns CDR1 SNHLY and CDR2 FYNNEI. The V gene lost 2 bases and the J gene lost 3 bases, with 16 bases spanning the gap. The CDR3 is made up of 16 amino acids. Here the CDR3 reads CASSEMHPAAYTEAFF. CDR3 bases: TGTGCCAGCAGTGAAATGCATCCTGCGGCGTACACTGAAGCTTTCTTT.

This clone was observed a handful of times. This chain connects TRBV5-1 to TRBJ1-3, with 9 bases lining up with TRBD1. CDR3 length: 16 residues. V trimming: 1 base; J trimming: 2 bases; junction bases outside the gene matches: 4. Per germline, CDR1 SGHRS and CDR2 YFSETQ. CDR3 sequence: CASSLSQGAAGNTIYF. CDR3 bases: TGCGCCAGCAGCTTGTCACAGGGGGCTGCTGGAAACACCATATATTTT.

The chain combines TRBV30 with TRBJ2-7; TRBD1 might be the D (6 bases). Deletions cut 4 bases from V and 6 bases from J, with 10 bases between. CDR1 is GTSNPN, CDR2 SVGIG, per germline (reference sequence). CDR3 length: 11 amino acids. The CDR3: CAWTNRAEQYF. CDR3 bases: TGTGCCTGGACCAACAGGGCCGAGCAGTACTTC.

The gene calls are TRBV7-9 and TRBJ1-4; D may be TRBD1 (5 bases). Trimming took off 2 bases at V and 7 bases at J, with 8 bases between the two ends. Germline lookup yields CDR1 SEHNR and CDR2 FQNEAQ (reference sequence). This CDR3 has 13 residues. The CDR3 sequence is CASSLTGGEKLFF. CDR3 coding DNA: TGTGCCAGCAGCTTAACGGGGGGTGAAAAACTGTTTTTT. The complete variable domain, with remaining parts taken from reference TRBV7-9 and TRBJ1-4, reads DTGVSQNPRHKITKRGQNVTFRCDPISEHNRLYWYRQTLGQGPEFLTYFQNEAQLEKSRLLSDRFSAERPKGSFSTLEIQRTEQGDSAMYLCASSLTGGEKLFFGSGTQLSVL.

This chain links TRBV27 with TRBJ1-1, with a possible D match to TRBD1 (6 bases). V was clipped by 4 bases and J by 4 bases, with 16 bases between them. This CDR3 is 15 amino acids long. Per the germline V gene, CDR1 is MNHEY and CDR2 is SMNVEV (reference sequence). The CDR3 DNA reads TGTGCCAGCAGTTCCCGGACAGAAGGGGTCACTGAAGCTTTCTTT. This gives the protein CASSSRTEGVTEAFF.

The sample holds a few counts of this clone. This sequence joins TRBV6-5 and TRBJ2-7; D gene uncertain. CDR1 MNHEY and CDR2 SVGAGI come from the germline V gene. The ends were cut back, 0 bases at V and 3 bases at J, with 15 bases in the middle. The CDR3 length is 16 residues. The DNA of the CDR3 is TGTGCCAGCAGTTACTCGATTGTGAGGCCGGGCTACGAGCAGTACTTC. Amino acid sequence: CASSYSIVRPGYEQYF.

The V gene is TRBV30, the J gene TRBJ1-1, with D tentatively TRBD1 (5 bases). This CDR3 comprises 13 residues. Germline loops: CDR1 GTSNPN, CDR2 SVGIG (reference sequence). V was shortened by 4 bases and J by 0 bases, with 9 bases between the two germline ends. The CDR3 region is CAWMGQVNTEAFF. The CDR3, as DNA: TGTGCCTGGATGGGGCAGGTGAACACTGAAGCTTTCTTT.

Written as DNA, the CDR3 is TGTGCCAGCAGCAAAGGAAGACCAGGGAGGGAGATCTACGAGCAGTACTTC. Its translation is CASSKGRPGREIYEQYF. The genes are TRBV27 and TRBJ2-7; TRBD2 matches at 7 bases. V lost 6 bases and J lost 3; bases outside the gene matches: 17. The V gene's germline CDR1 is MNHEY and CDR2 SMNVEV (reference sequence). There are 17 residues in the CDR3.

The chain recombines TRBV4-2 with TRBJ2-1, with 12 bases fitting TRBD2. From germline, CDR1 is LGHNA and CDR2 YNFKEQ. Losses at the gene ends were 2 bases for V and 2 bases for J; bases not matched to a gene: 4. CDR3 length equals 17 residues. The CDR3 region is CASSQSSGGAAYNEQFF. CDR3 in DNA: TGTGCCAGCAGCCAATCTAGCGGGGGGGCCGCCTACAATGAGCAGTTCTTC.

The chain uses TRBV9 and TRBJ2-3; 14 nucleotides match TRBD2. Germline loops: CDR1 SGDLS, CDR2 YYNGEE. J gave up 2 bases and V 0 bases, and 2 bases lay outside the gene matches. The CDR3 totals 17 residues. The CDR3 reads CASSVGLAGGDTDTQYF. The CDR3 nucleotides read TGTGCCAGCAGCGTAGGACTAGCGGGGGGGGACACAGATACGCAGTATTTT.

There are a few counts of this clone. The gene calls are TRBV21-1 and TRBJ2-1; the DNA was not used to check the table's D call, TRBD2. TRBV21-1 is flagged as a pseudogene. The CDR3 totals 19 residues. DNA of the CDR3: TGTGCCAGCAGCAAAGAGCGGCGGAGGGGTCCGCTCTCCTACAATGAGCAGTTCTTC. This sequence encodes CASSKERRRGPLSYNEQFF.

This sequence joins TRBV27 and TRBJ2-2, with 7 bases aligning to TRBD1. J gave up 7 bases and V 4 bases, and 12 bases lay outside the gene matches. The V gene's germline CDR1 is MNHEY and CDR2 SMNVEV (reference sequence). CDR3 length: 16 amino acids. The DNA for the CDR3 is TGTGCCAGCAGTTCGCCGGGACAGAGGGGGAACGGGGAGCTGTTTTTT. This codes for CASSSPGQRGNGELFF.

V is TRBV12-1 and J is TRBJ2-5; the D call TRBD2 from the table was never checked on the DNA. TRBV12-1 is assigned pseudogene status. The CDR3 totals 14 residues. CDR3 region: CASSLGLAKETQYF. CDR3 coding DNA: TGTGCCAGCAGCTTAGGACTAGCGAAGGAGACCCAGTACTTC.